One sample yielded the 3 T cell receptor beta chains listed below, sequenced in a study of shared clonotypes between healthy human individuals. Libraries were prepared by immunoSEQ multiplex PCR; TCRdb keeps only in-frame clonotypes and omits some of them. Counted here are millions of clones, around 94% occurring once; the ten biggest clones make up 0.14%. Sequencing input: naive CD4+ T cells sorted from blood. Described subset: CD45RA+ positively selected. These receptors came from a man between 18 and 29 years old in good health.

Remarks on this clone: Additional DNA sequences in this sample encode the identical CDR3. The chain combines TRBV5-1 with TRBJ1-5; a possible D gene is TRBD1 (5 bases). The CDR3 sequence is 14 residues long. V lost 0 bases to trimming and J lost 7 bases, with 11 bases between them. Germline V lookup: CDR1 SGHRS, CDR2 YFSETQ. Here the CDR3 DNA reads TGCGCCAGCAGCTTGGAGGCAGGGAACCAGCCCCAGCATTTT. Translated, it gives CASSLEAGNQPQHF.

This sequence joins TRBV5-1 and TRBJ1-6, with 8 bases matching TRBD1. Germline V CDR1 and CDR2: SGHRS, YFSETQ. This CDR3 region has 14 residues. V shed 7 bases, J shed 7 bases, and the junction held 7 bases outside the gene matches. Here the CDR3 reads CASQGQGNNSPLHF. As DNA, the CDR3 is TGCGCCAGCCAAGGACAGGGAAACAATTCACCCCTCCACTTT.

This chain connects TRBV30 to TRBJ2-5, with 8 bases that match TRBD2. The CDR3 length is 15 residues. In germline, CDR1 is GTSNPN, CDR2 SVGIG (reference sequence). Unmatched junction bases numbered 4, after V lost 0 bases and J lost 1 base. The CDR3 here is CAWSVGLASQETQYF. CDR3 in DNA: TGTGCCTGGAGTGTCGGACTAGCATCCCAAGAGACCCAGTACTTC. Filled out from reference TRBV30 and TRBJ2-5, the complete variable domain reads SQTIHQWPATLVQPVGSPLSLECTVEGTSNPNLYWYRQAAGRGLQLLFYSVGIGQISSEVPQNLSASRPQDRQFILSSKKLLLSDSGFYLCAWSVGLASQETQYFGPGTRLLVL.